The 9 T cell receptor beta chains given below trace back to one sample, sequenced in a study of cytomegalovirus exposure and HLA in healthy donors. The PCR used 60 Vbeta and 13 Jbeta primers. Measured with immunoSEQ multiplex PCR; TCRdb has only the in-frame clones, and not every one. The repertoire consists of 76,000 or so clones, with under 85% occurring once and the leading ten covering approximately 9%. Sequenced sample: PBMCs. The receptor source for this set is a woman in her 40s in good health and CMV-seropositive.

The chain joins TRBV5-1 to TRBJ2-7; no definite D call. The germline V gene has CDR1 SGHRS and CDR2 YFSETQ. Trimming took 1 base from V and 2 from J, leaving 7 bases between them. CDR3 length: 13 amino acids. The CDR3 nucleotides read TGCGCCAGCAGCTTGCAGGTCGCCTACGAGCAGTACTTC. Protein product: CASSLQVAYEQYF.

The chain has TRBV29-1 and TRBJ1-2, with 8 bases matching TRBD1. This CDR3 is 13 amino acids long. Germline CDR1 SQVTM, CDR2 ANQGSEA. V was clipped by 5 bases and J by 5 bases; unmatched bases: 7. Here the CDR3 reads CSVRRDRLYGYTF. DNA for the CDR3: TGCAGCGTTCGCCGGGACAGGTTGTATGGCTACACCTTC.

The chain joins TRBV4-1 to TRBJ1-4; D gene ambiguous. Germline V lookup: CDR1 MGHRA, CDR2 YSYEKL. This CDR3 comprises 12 residues. V lost 5 bases and J lost 5, with 6 bases in between. The CDR3 sequence is CASSWQNEKLFF. CDR3 in DNA: TGCGCCAGCAGCTGGCAGAATGAAAAACTGTTTTTT.

The chain couples TRBV7-9 to TRBJ2-1, with D hard to call. V lost 5 bases to trimming and J lost 1 base, with 18 bases between them. The CDR3 runs to 17 residues. Germline V CDR1 and CDR2: SEHNR, FQNEAQ (reference sequence). DNA for the CDR3: TGTGCCAGCAGCCCTCGGTTAGCTCACACTTCCTACAATGAGCAGTTCTTC. Protein: CASSPRLAHTSYNEQFF.

The chain combines TRBV4-1 with TRBJ1-2; weak D call: TRBD1 (6 bases). Germline CDR1 is MGHRA and CDR2 is YSYEKL. Trimming cost V 2 bases and J 8 bases, with 15 bases left between them. This CDR3 comprises 14 residues. This CDR3 is CASSQQGRSRGYTF. DNA for the CDR3: TGCGCCAGCAGCCAACAGGGGCGCAGCAGGGGCTACACCTTC.

The J gene is TRBJ2-2, the V gene TRBV11-3, with D possibly matching TRBD2 (5 bases). Germline V gives CDR1 SGHNT, CDR2 YENEEA. The CDR3 length is 14 residues. Trimming left V 1 base short and J 6 bases short, with 9 bases between. The CDR3 DNA follows: TGTGCCAGCAGCTTAGGGCGGGCGGCCGGGGAGCTGTTTTTT. Amino acid sequence: CASSLGRAAGELFF.

The V and J genes are TRBV7-9 and TRBJ2-4, with D maybe TRBD1 (6 bases). Germline V CDR1 and CDR2: SEHNR, FQNEAQ (reference sequence). The V gene lost 5 bases and the J gene lost 0 bases, with 11 bases spanning the gap. This CDR3 spans 15 amino acids. CDR3 residues: CASSLTGIAKNIQYF. The CDR3 DNA is TGTGCCAGCAGCCTCACAGGGATAGCCAAAAACATTCAGTACTTC.

The rearrangement joins TRBV7-6 to TRBJ1-6; D is unresolved. The V end was cut by 5 bases, the J end by 5 bases, with 10 bases between. Per germline, CDR1 SGHVS and CDR2 FNYEAQ. The CDR3 loop spans 14 amino acids. CDR3 DNA: TGTGCCAGCAGCCTTAGACTGGATAATTCACCCCTCCACTTT. It encodes CASSLRLDNSPLHF. The full variable domain, completed using reference TRBV7-6 and TRBJ1-6, is GAGVSQSPRYKVTKRGQDVALRCDPISGHVSLYWYRQALGQGPEFLTYFNYEAQQDKSGLPNDRFSAERPEGSISTLTIQRTEQRDSAMYRCASSLRLDNSPLHFGNGTRLTVT.

In this sample, this clone turned up once. This chain joins TRBV6-5 and TRBJ2-2; 9 bases map to TRBD2. Trimming removed 6 bases from V and 4 bases from J; junction bases left unmatched: 3. Germline V gene sequence: CDR1 MNHEY, CDR2 SVGAGI. The CDR3 loop spans 14 amino acids. CDR3 bases: TGTGCCAGCAGCCCTAGCGGGGCCACCGGGGAGCTGTTTTTT. Translation: CASSPSGATGELFF.